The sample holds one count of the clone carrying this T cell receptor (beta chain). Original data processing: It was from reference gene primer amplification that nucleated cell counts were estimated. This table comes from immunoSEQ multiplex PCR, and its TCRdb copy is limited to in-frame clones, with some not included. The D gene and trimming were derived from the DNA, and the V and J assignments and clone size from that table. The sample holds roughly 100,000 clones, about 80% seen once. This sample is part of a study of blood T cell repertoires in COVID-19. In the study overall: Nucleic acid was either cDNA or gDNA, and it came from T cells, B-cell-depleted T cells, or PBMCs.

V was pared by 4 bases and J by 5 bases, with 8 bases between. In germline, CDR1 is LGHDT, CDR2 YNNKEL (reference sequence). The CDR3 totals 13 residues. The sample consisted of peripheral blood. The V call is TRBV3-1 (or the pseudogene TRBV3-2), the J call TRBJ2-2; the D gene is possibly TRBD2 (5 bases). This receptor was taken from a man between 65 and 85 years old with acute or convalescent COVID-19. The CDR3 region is CASSPRGTGELFF. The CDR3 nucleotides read TGTGCCAGCAGCCCAAGAGGGACCGGGGAGCTGTTTTTT.